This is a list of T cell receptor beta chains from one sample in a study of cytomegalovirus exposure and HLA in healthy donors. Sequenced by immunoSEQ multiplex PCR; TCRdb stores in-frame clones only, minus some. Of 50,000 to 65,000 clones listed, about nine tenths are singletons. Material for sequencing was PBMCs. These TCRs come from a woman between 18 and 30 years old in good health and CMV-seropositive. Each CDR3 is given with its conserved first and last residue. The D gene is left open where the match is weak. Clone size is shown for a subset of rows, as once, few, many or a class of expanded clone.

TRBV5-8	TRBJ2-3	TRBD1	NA	TGTGCCAGCAGCTTGCACAGGACAGGGGACGCAGGAGATACGCAGTATTTT	CASSLHRTGDAGDTQYF
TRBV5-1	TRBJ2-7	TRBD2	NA	TGCGCCAGCAGCCCGACTAGCGGGGTCTACGAGCAGTACTTC	CASSPTSGVYEQYF
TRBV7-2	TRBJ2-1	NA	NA	TGTGCCAGCAGGTACAACAGGGAGAATGAGCAGTTCTTC	CASRYNRENEQFF
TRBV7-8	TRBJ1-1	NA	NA	TGTGCCAGCAGCTTAGTAGAAGTGAACACTGAAGCTTTCTTT	CASSLVEVNTEAFF
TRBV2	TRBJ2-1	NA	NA	TGTGCCAGCAGCCCCCGCGAGTTCTTC	CASSPREFF
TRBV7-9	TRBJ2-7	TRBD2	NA	TGTGCCAGCAGCACCTATCTAGCGGGGGCATCCTACGAGCAGTACTTC	CASSTYLAGASYEQYF
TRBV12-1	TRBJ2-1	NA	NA	TGTGCCAGCAGCTTTCTCTCACTCAATGAGCAGTTCTTC	CASSFLSLNEQFF
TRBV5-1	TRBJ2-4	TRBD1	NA	TGCGCCAGCAGCTTGGACCGACAGGGTAAAAACATTCAGTACTTC	CASSLDRQGKNIQYF
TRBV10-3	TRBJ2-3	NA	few	TGTGCCATCAGTCCCGAGAGCACAGATACGCAGTATTTT	CAISPESTDTQYF
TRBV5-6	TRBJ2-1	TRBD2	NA	TGTGCCAGCAGCTCTCAACCGGGACTAGCGGGGGGGGGCGAGCAGTTCTTC	CASSSQPGLAGGGEQFF
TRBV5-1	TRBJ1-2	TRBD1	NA	TGCGCCAGCAGAGCCGGGACAGGGGCCTATGGCTACACCTTC	CASRAGTGAYGYTF
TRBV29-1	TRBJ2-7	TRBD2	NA	TGCAGCGTTGAGGGTGTTAGCGGGGACTCCTACGAGCAGTACTTC	CSVEGVSGDSYEQYF
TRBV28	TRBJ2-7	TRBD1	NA	TGTGCCAGCAGTCTCCGGGACAGGGGAACCTACGAGCAGTACTTC	CASSLRDRGTYEQYF
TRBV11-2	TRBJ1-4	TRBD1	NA	TGTGTCGCGGGGGGACAGGGGTCTGAAAAACTGTTTTTT	CVAGGQGSEKLFF
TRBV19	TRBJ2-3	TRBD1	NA	TGTGCCAGTAGTCCAGGACAGGGGGCCAGCACAGATACGCAGTATTTT	CASSPGQGASTDTQYF
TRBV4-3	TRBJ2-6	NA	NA	TGCGCCAGCAGCCAAGATACCCCAGTGGGGGCCAACGTCCTGACTTTC	CASSQDTPVGANVLTF